These 8 T cell receptor beta chains were sequenced from one sample in a study of T cell responses to AZD1222 COVID-19 vaccine. Using immunoSEQ multiplex PCR, the repertoire was profiled, and TCRdb retains in-frame clones only, with some absent. The repertoire includes approximately 150,000 clones, just over 90% of them detected once, and around 4% sits in the top ten. Material: peripheral blood, obtained on day 0 of MenACWY control vaccination. These receptors all come from an adult in good health.

The genes are TRBV5-1 and TRBJ1-2, with D perhaps TRBD1 (6 bases). The CDR3 has 14 residues. Germline V gene sequence: CDR1 SGHRS, CDR2 YFSETQ. Trimming left V 3 bases short and J 2 bases short, with 11 bases between. The CDR3 nucleotides read TGCGCCAGCAGCTCTGGGGGCAACAACTATGGCTACACCTTC. The encoded protein is CASSSGGNNYGYTF.

The chain recombines TRBV2 with TRBJ2-1, with unresolved D. CDR3 length: 12 residues. Trimming pared 4 bases from V and 7 bases from J, leaving 8 bases between. Germline V gene sequence: CDR1 SNHLY, CDR2 FYNNEI. This chain's CDR3 is CASSVTGNEQFF. Written as DNA, the CDR3 is TGTGCCAGCAGTGTCACGGGTAATGAGCAGTTCTTC.

This clone was picked up one time. The CDR3 region is CASSENRGEQFF. CDR3 DNA: TGTGCCAGCAGTGAAAATCGTGGTGAGCAGTTCTTC. This sequence joins TRBV6-1 and TRBJ2-1; D is uncertain. CDR3 length: 12 residues. Trimming stripped 2 bases from V and 9 bases from J, with 8 bases between. The V gene's germline CDR1 is MNHNS and CDR2 SASEGT.

The chain employs TRBV5-6 and TRBJ2-1; 15 bases line up with TRBD2. V was clipped by 3 bases and J by 6 bases; unmatched bases: 13. The CDR3 contains 19 residues. Per the germline V gene, CDR1 is SGHDT and CDR2 is YYEEEE. This CDR3 reads CASSSGLAGGSQTVNEQFF. DNA of the CDR3: TGTGCCAGCAGCTCCGGACTAGCGGGAGGGTCACAGACCGTCAATGAGCAGTTCTTC.

This chain connects TRBV18 to TRBJ2-6; D may be TRBD1 or TRBD2 (5 bases each). The CDR3 is made up of 17 amino acids. The germline V gene encodes CDR1 KGHSH and CDR2 LQKENI. Trimming took off 3 bases at V and 3 bases at J, with 15 bases between the two ends. The CDR3 DNA is TGTGCCAGCTCACCGACTATGGGGGTTGATGGGGCCAACGTCCTGACTTTC. It is translated as CASSPTMGVDGANVLTF.

The chain combines TRBV11-3 with TRBJ1-1; possibly TRBD1 for D (5 bases). The CDR3 is 13 amino acids. CDR1 and CDR2 (germline): SGHNT, YENEEA. V was cut by 8 bases and J by 0 bases, with 10 bases left in between. CDR3 bases: TGTGCCAGCCAGACAGAAATGAACACTGAAGCTTTCTTT. Protein product: CASQTEMNTEAFF.

The J gene is TRBJ2-2, the V gene TRBV12-3 or TRBV12-4; the D gene could be TRBD1 or TRBD2 (5 bases each). V was pared by 7 bases and J by 6 bases, with 12 bases between. The CDR3 has 13 residues. CDR3 in DNA: TGTGCCAGCAATCCGGGACGGTCCGGGGAGCTGTTTTTT. The encoded protein is CASNPGRSGELFF.

The genes are TRBV30 and TRBJ2-3; 10 bases align to TRBD2. Germline V lookup: CDR1 GTSNPN, CDR2 SVGIG (reference sequence). J lost 5 bases, V lost 8 bases, and 13 bases had no gene match. The CDR3 is made up of 15 amino acids. CDR3 bases: TGTGCCCTTAGCCGGGCTAGCGGGAGAAGAGATACGCAGTATTTT. It encodes CALSRASGRRDTQYF.